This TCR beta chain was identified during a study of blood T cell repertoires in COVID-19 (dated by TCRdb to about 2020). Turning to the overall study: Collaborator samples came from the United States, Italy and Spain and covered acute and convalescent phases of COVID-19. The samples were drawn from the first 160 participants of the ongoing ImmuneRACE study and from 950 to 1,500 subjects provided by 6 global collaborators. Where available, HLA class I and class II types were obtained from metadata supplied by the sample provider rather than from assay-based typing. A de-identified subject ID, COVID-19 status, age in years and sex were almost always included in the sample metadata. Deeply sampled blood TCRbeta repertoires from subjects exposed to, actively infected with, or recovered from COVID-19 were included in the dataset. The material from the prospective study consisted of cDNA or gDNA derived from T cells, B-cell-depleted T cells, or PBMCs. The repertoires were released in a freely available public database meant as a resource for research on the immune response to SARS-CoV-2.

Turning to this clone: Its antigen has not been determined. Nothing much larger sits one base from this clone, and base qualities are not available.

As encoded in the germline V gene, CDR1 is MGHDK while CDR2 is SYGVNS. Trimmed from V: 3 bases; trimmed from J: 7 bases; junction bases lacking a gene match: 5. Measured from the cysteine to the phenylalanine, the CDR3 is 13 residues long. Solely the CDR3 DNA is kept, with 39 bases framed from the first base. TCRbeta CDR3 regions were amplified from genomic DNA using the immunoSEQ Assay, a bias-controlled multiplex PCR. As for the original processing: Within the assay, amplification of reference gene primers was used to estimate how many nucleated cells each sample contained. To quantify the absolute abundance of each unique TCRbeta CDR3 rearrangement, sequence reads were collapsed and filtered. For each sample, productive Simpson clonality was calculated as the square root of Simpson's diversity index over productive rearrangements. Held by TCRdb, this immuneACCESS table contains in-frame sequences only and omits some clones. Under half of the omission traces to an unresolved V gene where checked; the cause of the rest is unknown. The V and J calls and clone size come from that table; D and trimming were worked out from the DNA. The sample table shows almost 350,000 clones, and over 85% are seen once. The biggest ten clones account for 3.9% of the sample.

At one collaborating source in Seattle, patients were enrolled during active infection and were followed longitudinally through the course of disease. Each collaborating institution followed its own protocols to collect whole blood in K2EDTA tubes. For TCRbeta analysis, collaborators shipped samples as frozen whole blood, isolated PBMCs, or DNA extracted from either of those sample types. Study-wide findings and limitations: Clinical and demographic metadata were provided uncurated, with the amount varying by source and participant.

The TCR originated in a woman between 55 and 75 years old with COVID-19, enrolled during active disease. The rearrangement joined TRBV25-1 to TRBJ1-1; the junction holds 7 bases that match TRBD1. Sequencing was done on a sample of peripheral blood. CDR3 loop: CASSDYRDSEAFF. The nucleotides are TGTGCCAGCAGTGATTACCGGGACAGTGAAGCTTTCTTT.